This TCR beta chain comes out of a study of T-cell reconstitution after alpha-beta-depleted transplantation in children. Points from the study as a whole: As was reported, about two months after transplant, alpha-beta T cells came from several hundred expanded graft clones.

The V segment lost 3 bases and the J segment 8 bases; nucleotides outside the gene matches: 15. Per the germline V gene, CDR1 is DFQATT and CDR2 is SNEGSKA (reference sequence). The CDR3 sequence is 15 residues long. The TCRbeta library was prepared with unique molecular identifiers. Via MiXCR, TCRdb re-called the PCR reads, giving one row per CDR3 protein. The table has 700,000 or so distinct CDR3 sequences, around 13% seen once; the top ten hold 0.75% to 0.85%. Concerning this clonotype: The antigen is unknown.

This sequence originates from a girl aged 2-10 years with congenital amegakaryocytic thrombocytopenia, due to receive a stem cell transplant. This specimen was PBMCs, taken before TCRalphabeta/CD19-depleted stem cell transplant. This chain links TRBV20-1 with TRBJ1-2; 7 bases agree with TRBD1. The CDR3 region has the DNA TGCAGTGCTAGGGATGCTCGACAGGGAACGGAAGGCTACACCTTC. Translation gives CSARDARQGTEGYTF.